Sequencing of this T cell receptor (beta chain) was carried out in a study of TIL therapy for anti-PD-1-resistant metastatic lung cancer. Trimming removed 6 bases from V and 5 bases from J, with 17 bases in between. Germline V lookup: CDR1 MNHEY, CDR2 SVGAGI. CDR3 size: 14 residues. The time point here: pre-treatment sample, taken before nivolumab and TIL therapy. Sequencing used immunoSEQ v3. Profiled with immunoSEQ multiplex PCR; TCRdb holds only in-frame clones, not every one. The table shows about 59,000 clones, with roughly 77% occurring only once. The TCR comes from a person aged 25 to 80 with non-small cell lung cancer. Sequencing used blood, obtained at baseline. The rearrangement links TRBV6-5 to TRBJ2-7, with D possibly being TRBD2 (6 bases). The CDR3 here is CASSLGGGWNEQYF. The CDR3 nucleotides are TGTGCCAGCAGCCTCGGTGGGGGGTGGAACGAGCAGTACTTC.